These 26 T cell receptor beta chains came from one sample sequenced in a study of OX40 agonist ivuxolimab in advanced cancers. Libraries were prepared by immunoSEQ multiplex PCR; TCRdb keeps only in-frame clonotypes and omits some of them. The sample consists of 84,000 or so clones, over 65% of them appearing once. Sequences were derived from CD4+ or CD8+ T cells sorted from blood, sampled in a trial of the OX40 agonist ivuxolimab. The receptors shown here come from an adult with an advanced solid tumor such as melanoma, head and neck, liver or kidney cancer.

V usage is TRBV6-5 and J usage is TRBJ2-3; 7 nucleotides match TRBD2. Losses at the gene ends were 4 bases for V and 2 bases for J; bases not matched to a gene: 3. CDR1 and CDR2 (germline): MNHEY, SVGAGI. The CDR3 extends over 14 amino acids. CDR3 residues: CASSSGGDTDTQYF. CDR3 nucleotides: TGTGCCAGCAGTTCGGGGGGAGACACAGATACGCAGTATTTT.

V gene TRBV7-9 combines with J gene TRBJ1-3; D unresolved. CDR1 is SEHNR, CDR2 FQNEAQ, per germline (reference sequence). The CDR3 contains 15 residues. V was shortened by 5 bases and J by 3 bases, with 14 bases between the two germline ends. The CDR3 spells CASSPLGSVGNTIYF. CDR3 in DNA: TGTGCCAGCAGCCCCCTTGGCAGCGTTGGAAACACCATATATTTT.

This chain joins TRBV7-9 and TRBJ1-5, with 7 bases identical to TRBD1. This CDR3 comprises 13 residues. Germline CDR1 reads SEHNR; CDR2 reads FQNEAQ (reference sequence). Germline trimming cut 6 bases from V and 7 bases from J; bases unmatched to any gene: 6. Written as DNA, the CDR3 is TGTGCCAGCAGTACAGGGGCGGTCCAGCCCCAGCATTTT. It codes for CASSTGAVQPQHF.

The J gene is TRBJ1-5, the V gene TRBV6-6; 7 nucleotides match TRBD1. Germline CDR1 is MNHNY and CDR2 is SVGAGI (reference sequence). This CDR3 region has 14 residues. V lost 7 bases to trimming and J lost 6 bases; unmatched junction nucleotides: 9. This chain's CDR3 is CASTGTGVGQPQHF. In DNA form, the CDR3 reads TGTGCCAGCACCGGAACAGGGGTAGGTCAGCCCCAGCATTTT.

This chain uses TRBV5-1 with TRBJ1-5; the match to TRBD1 covers 9 bases. With 4 bases clipped from V and 4 bases from J, the junction kept 6 bases outside the gene matches. This CDR3 region has 15 residues. Germline V gives CDR1 SGHRS, CDR2 YFSETQ. Here the CDR3 DNA reads TGCGCCAGCAGCCCAGGGACAGGGTTAAATCAGCCCCAGCATTTT. Amino acids: CASSPGTGLNQPQHF.

The chain couples TRBV6-5 to TRBJ2-5; a weak D match, TRBD1 (6 bases). Germline V gives CDR1 MNHEY, CDR2 SVGAGI. CDR3 length equals 14 residues. Deletions cut 2 bases from V and 5 bases from J, with 12 bases between. The DNA of the CDR3 is TGTGCCAGCAGTTACCTTACAGGGTTGGAGACCCAGTACTTC. Translated: CASSYLTGLETQYF.

V is TRBV10-1 and J is TRBJ2-7, with TRBD1 as a possible D gene (5 bases). Trimming took 7 bases from V and 5 from J, leaving 15 bases between them. The CDR3 has 13 amino acids. Germline V CDR1 and CDR2: WNHNN, SYGVQD (reference sequence). CDR3 in DNA: TGCGCCAGCACCATCTCACAGGTCGACGAGCAGTACGTC. It codes for CASTISQVDEQYV.

V is TRBV18 and J is TRBJ1-1; tentative D call: TRBD1 (5 bases). The CDR3 has 15 amino acids. Germline V CDR1 and CDR2: KGHSH, LQKENI. The V end was cut by 5 bases, the J end by 1 base, with 14 bases between. In DNA, the CDR3 is TGTGCCAGCTCAGCCAAGCAGGGATCGAACACTGAAGCTTTCTTT. Its translation is CASSAKQGSNTEAFF.

The chain uses TRBV5-4 and TRBJ1-6, with D possibly TRBD1 on 5 matching bases. There are 13 residues in the CDR3. Trimming pared 4 bases from V and 6 bases from J, leaving 8 bases between. CDR1 is SGHNT and CDR2 is YYREEE in the germline V gene (reference sequence). CDR3 sequence reads: CASSRDSNSPLHF. For the CDR3, the DNA is TGTGCCAGCAGCCGGGACTCTAATTCACCCCTCCACTTT. The full variable domain, in which reference TRBV5-4 and TRBJ1-6 provide the parts outside the CDR3, is ETGVTQSPTHLIKTRGQQVTLRCSSQSGHNTVSWYQQALGQGPQFIFQYYREEENGRGNFPPRFSGLQFPNYSSELNVNALELDDSALYLCASSRDSNSPLHFGNGTRLTVT.

This clone was detected only once. The rearrangement links TRBV19 to TRBJ1-2; 8 bases align to TRBD1. This CDR3 is built from 14 residues. CDR1 is LNHDA and CDR2 is SQIVND in the germline V gene (reference sequence). The J segment lost 8 bases and the V segment lost 4 bases, leaving 9 bases of the junction unmatched. CDR3 in DNA: TGTGCCAGTAGTACCCCCCAGGGGGCCCGGGGCTACACCTTC. It specifies CASSTPQGARGYTF.

This rearrangement joins TRBV28 to TRBJ2-7, with D possibly matching TRBD1 (6 bases). This CDR3 is built from 15 residues. Trimming shortened V by 7 bases and J by 0 bases, and 16 bases separated the two germline ends. Germline CDR1 reads MDHEN; CDR2 reads SYDVKM. This CDR3 is CASTGGQPNSYEQYV. The CDR3 DNA follows: TGTGCCAGCACCGGAGGACAGCCTAACTCCTACGAGCAGTACGTC.

This clone was seen a single time. V and J are TRBV10-3 and TRBJ1-2; TRBD1 matches 9 bases. From germline, CDR1 is ENHRY and CDR2 SYGVKD. The trim removed 5 bases at V and 4 bases at J, leaving 14 bases unmatched. The CDR3 loop spans 17 amino acids. The CDR3, as DNA: TGTGCCATCAGTCCAACAGGGGGCCAAGCTCCCTTCTATGGCTACACCTTC. Amino acids: CAISPTGGQAPFYGYTF.

The chain combines TRBV4-2 with TRBJ1-1; 8 bases map to TRBD1. Germline assignment: CDR1 LGHNA and CDR2 YNFKEQ. The junction had 1 base not matched to a gene; V was cut back by 0 bases and J by 1 base. This CDR3 has 15 residues. The CDR3 here is CASSQDQGANTEAFF. The CDR3 DNA is TGTGCCAGCAGCCAAGATCAGGGGGCGAACACTGAAGCTTTCTTT.

The chain uses TRBV6-5 and TRBJ1-4; D gene ambiguous. CDR1 is MNHEY, CDR2 SVGAGI, per germline. The V end lost 2 bases, the J end lost 8 bases, and 15 bases lay between the germline ends. This CDR3 comprises 15 residues. Here the CDR3 reads CASSYVPQRGEKLFF. The CDR3 nucleotides are TGTGCCAGCAGTTACGTCCCCCAGAGAGGGGAAAAACTGTTTTTT.

CDR3 loop: CASSLVGNEQFF. DNA for the CDR3: TGTGCCAGTAGTTTGGTAGGGAATGAGCAGTTCTTC. The chain couples TRBV19 to TRBJ2-1; D is undetermined. The CDR3 is 12 residues long. Per the germline V gene, CDR1 is LNHDA and CDR2 is SQIVND (reference sequence). The germline V and J ends were trimmed by 5 bases and 7 bases, with 9 bases remaining between them.

J is TRBJ1-3 and V is TRBV7-6; tentatively, D is TRBD1 (5 bases). Trimming removed 5 bases from V and 4 bases from J, with 15 bases in between. CDR3 size: 15 residues. CDR1 is SGHVS, CDR2 FNYEAQ, per germline. DNA for the CDR3: TGTGCCAGCAGCCGGGGACTGACTGTGGGAAACACCATATATTTT. Its protein product is CASSRGLTVGNTIYF.

V and J are TRBV5-4 and TRBJ2-2; weak D call: TRBD2 (7 bases). V lost 0 bases and J 4 bases, leaving 16 bases between the germline ends. The length of the CDR3 is 17 residues. The germline gives CDR1 SGHNT, CDR2 YYREEE (reference sequence). The CDR3 protein is CASSLGGGGALTGELFF. CDR3 coding DNA: TGTGCCAGCAGCTTGGGAGGGGGGGGAGCCCTCACCGGGGAGCTGTTTTTT. The complete variable domain, with remaining parts taken from reference TRBV5-4 and TRBJ2-2, reads ETGVTQSPTHLIKTRGQQVTLRCSSQSGHNTVSWYQQALGQGPQFIFQYYREEENGRGNFPPRFSGLQFPNYSSELNVNALELDDSALYLCASSLGGGGALTGELFFGEGSRLTVL.

The chain employs TRBV18 and TRBJ1-3; 9 bases line up with TRBD1. The CDR3 runs to 16 residues. With 5 bases clipped from V and 4 bases from J, the junction kept 9 bases outside the gene matches. Germline V lookup: CDR1 KGHSH, CDR2 LQKENI. As DNA, the CDR3 is TGTGCCAGCTCAGCCAGTGGGACAGGGACAGGAAACACCATATATTTT. Its translation is CASSASGTGTGNTIYF.

V is TRBV9 and J is TRBJ2-1, with a possible D match to TRBD2 (7 bases). This CDR3 has 19 amino acids. Germline assignment: CDR1 SGDLS and CDR2 YYNGEE. Trimming cost V 0 bases and J 0 bases, with 19 bases left between them. The CDR3 protein is CASSVDVYGGGGSYNEQFF. CDR3 in DNA: TGTGCCAGCAGCGTAGATGTATATGGGGGCGGGGGCTCCTACAATGAGCAGTTCTTC.

The V gene is TRBV9, the J gene TRBJ2-3; D is unclear. V shed 7 bases and J shed 0 bases, with 15 bases lying between them. The CDR3 covers 15 residues. CDR1 is SGDLS, CDR2 YYNGEE, per germline. The CDR3 nucleotides are TGTGCCAGCTCCCGGTCGGCATCTAGCACAGATACGCAGTATTTT. It yields the protein CASSRSASSTDTQYF.

The V gene is TRBV27, the J gene TRBJ1-6; D is unclear. V was clipped by 3 bases and J by 7 bases, with 7 bases between them. This CDR3 spans 13 amino acids. CDR1 is MNHEY, CDR2 SMNVEV, per germline (reference sequence). CDR3 protein: CASSFLANSPLHF. CDR3 coding DNA: TGTGCCAGCAGTTTTTTGGCAAATTCACCCCTCCACTTT.

The J gene is TRBJ1-1, the V gene TRBV7-9; D remains ambiguous. The V and J ends lost 4 bases and 4 bases respectively, with 16 bases between them. The length of the CDR3 is 15 residues. CDR1 and CDR2 from the germline V gene are SEHNR and FQNEAQ (reference sequence). CDR3 in amino acids: CASSYLLGFGTEAFF. CDR3 coding DNA: TGTGCCAGCAGCTACCTACTGGGTTTTGGCACTGAAGCTTTCTTT.

This chain uses TRBV6-5 with TRBJ1-1; no clear D gene. The CDR3 extends over 12 amino acids. V was clipped by 6 bases and J by 1 base, with 6 bases between them. Germline V gene data show CDR1 as MNHEY and CDR2 as SVGAGI. This CDR3 reads CASSRRNTEAFF. The CDR3 DNA reads as TGTGCCAGCAGCCGCCGGAACACTGAAGCTTTCTTT.

The chain links TRBV6-5 to TRBJ1-3; unclear D gene. The CDR3 is 12 amino acids. The germline CDR1 and CDR2 sequences are MNHEY and SVGAGI. V was trimmed by 8 bases and J by 4 bases, leaving 9 bases between them. The CDR3: CASLGPGNTIYF. The CDR3 DNA sequence: TGTGCCAGCTTGGGTCCAGGAAACACCATATATTTT.

J is TRBJ2-7 and V is TRBV7-8; D is ambiguous. The CDR3 is 12 amino acids. The ends were cut back, 5 bases at V and 4 bases at J, with 9 bases in the middle. The germline V gene has CDR1 SGHVS and CDR2 FQNEAQ. The CDR3 DNA follows: TGTGCCAGCAGCCCTAGTATTTACGAGCAGTACTTC. Translating gives CASSPSIYEQYF.

The genes are TRBV5-1 and TRBJ2-1; TRBD2 aligns across 7 bases. CDR1 is SGHRS and CDR2 is YFSETQ in the germline V gene. Unmatched junction bases numbered 12, after V lost 0 bases and J lost 0 bases. This CDR3 spans 19 amino acids. CDR3 protein: CASSLAMGGTLSSYNEQFF. The CDR3 coding sequence is TGCGCCAGCAGCTTGGCCATGGGAGGGACTTTAAGCTCCTACAATGAGCAGTTCTTC.